This T cell receptor beta chain was profiled in a study of CD8 T cells in ankylosing spondylitis. Construction of TCR beta libraries was performed using quantitative 5'-RACE with molecular barcodes. In TCRdb, the 5' RACE reads were re-called with MiXCR into one record per CDR3 protein. Counted here are 300,000 to 400,000 distinct CDR3 sequences, 20% to 25% occurring once; the ten biggest clones make up over 10%. The CDR3 has 11 residues. CDR1 and CDR2 from the germline V gene are MNHEY and SVGAGI. Trimming left V 1 base short and J 4 bases short, with 1 base between. Details on this clonotype: What it binds is unknown.

Findings and caveats of the study: Ankylosing spondylitis blood appeared to be characterized by a TCR beta motif of eight highly homologous variants. Matched synovial fluid from ankylosing spondylitis patients was reported to be enriched for disease-linked clones. Earlier reports found some motif variants in synovial fluid and blood in reactive arthritis.

This receptor was obtained from a male donor with ankylosing spondylitis or in good health (not recorded which). V gene TRBV6-5 combines with J gene TRBJ2-5; D gene unclear. Sequencing input: blood, either unsorted or a sorted T cell fraction (not recorded which). CDR3 sequence: CASSYLETQYF. In DNA, the CDR3 is TGTGCCAGCAGTTACTTAGAGACCCAGTACTTC.